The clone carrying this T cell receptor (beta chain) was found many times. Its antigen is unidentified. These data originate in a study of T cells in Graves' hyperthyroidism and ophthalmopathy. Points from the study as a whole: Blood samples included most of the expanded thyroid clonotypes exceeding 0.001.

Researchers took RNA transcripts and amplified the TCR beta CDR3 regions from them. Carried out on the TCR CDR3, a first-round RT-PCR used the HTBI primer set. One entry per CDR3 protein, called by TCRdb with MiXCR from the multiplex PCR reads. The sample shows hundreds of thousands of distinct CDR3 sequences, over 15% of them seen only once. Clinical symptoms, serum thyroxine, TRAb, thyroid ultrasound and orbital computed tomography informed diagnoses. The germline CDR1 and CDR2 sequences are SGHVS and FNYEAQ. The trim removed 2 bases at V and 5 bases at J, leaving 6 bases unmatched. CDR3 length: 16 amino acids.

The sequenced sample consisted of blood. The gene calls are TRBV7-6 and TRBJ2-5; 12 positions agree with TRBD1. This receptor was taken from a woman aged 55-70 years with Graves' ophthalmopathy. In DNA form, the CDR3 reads TGTGCCAGCAGCTTACTGGGACAGGGGGCAGGGGAGACCCAGTACTTC. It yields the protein CASSLLGQGAGETQYF. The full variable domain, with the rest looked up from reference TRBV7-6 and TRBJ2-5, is GAGVSQSPRYKVTKRGQDVALRCDPISGHVSLYWYRQALGQGPEFLTYFNYEAQQDKSGLPNDRFSAERPEGSISTLTIQRTEQRDSAMYRCASSLLGQGAGETQYFGPGTRLLVL.